A single sample is the source of the 8 T cell receptor beta chains below, sequenced in a study of CD8+ T cells in alopecia areata. Treatment given: oral pan-JAK inhibitor, 5-10 mg twice daily. The sequencing template was cDNA reverse transcribed from extracted RNA. Data came from immunoSEQ multiplex PCR; TCRdb stores just in-frame clones and leaves some out. The sample contains some 120,000 clones, about 59% of which appear only once. The sample was CD4+ T cells sorted from blood, taken at week 4, from a patient treated with tofacitinib. The receptors were sampled from a human donor with alopecia areata.

This chain links TRBV11-2 with TRBJ1-4; the D is unclear. Trimming removed 0 bases from V and 4 bases from J, with 6 bases in between. This CDR3 comprises 14 residues. Germline CDR1 reads SGHAT; CDR2 reads FQNNGV. The DNA for the CDR3 is TGTGCCAGCAGCTTAGAGGGGTATAATGAAAAACTGTTTTTT. Protein: CASSLEGYNEKLFF.

The chain has TRBV11-2 and TRBJ2-3; D remains unclear. The germline V gene has CDR1 SGHAT and CDR2 FQNNGV. The CDR3 runs 13 residues. V was pared by 3 bases and J by 5 bases, with 9 bases between. In DNA form, the CDR3 reads TGTGCCAGCAGCTTCTCCCTGGGAGATACGCAGTATTTT. This codes for CASSFSLGDTQYF. Looking up the rest from reference TRBV11-2 and TRBJ2-3 gives the full variable domain: EAGVAQSPRYKIIEKRQSVAFWCNPISGHATLYWYQQILGQGPKLLIQFQNNGVVDDSQLPKDRFSAERLKGVDSTLKIQPAKLEDSAVYLCASSFSLGDTQYFGPGTRLTVL.

V and J are TRBV15 and TRBJ2-5; either TRBD1 or TRBD2 may supply D (5 bases each). In germline, CDR1 is LNHNV, CDR2 YYDKDF (reference sequence). Trimming removed 3 bases from V and 1 base from J, with 12 bases in between. The CDR3 has 15 amino acids. The CDR3 coding sequence is TGTGCCACCAGCAGCGGGGCCATGAGCCAAGAGACCCAGTACTTC. Protein: CATSSGAMSQETQYF.

In this sample, this clone turned up a few times. The chain uses TRBV29-1 and TRBJ2-1; 8 positions match TRBD1. This CDR3 has 16 residues. Trimming at V came to 6 bases and at J to 7 bases, leaving 17 bases not matched to a gene. Germline V gene sequence: CDR1 SQVTM, CDR2 ANQGSEA. The CDR3 sequence: CSVPKPQGAFENEQFF. The CDR3 bases are TGCAGCGTCCCCAAGCCCCAGGGGGCCTTTGAGAATGAGCAGTTCTTC.

This clone has more than one count but fewer than ten. This chain connects TRBV4-3 to TRBJ2-3, with a tentative D call TRBD2 (5 bases). CDR1 and CDR2 (germline): LGHNA, YSLEER. Trimming took off 1 base at V and 4 bases at J, with 9 bases between the two ends. This CDR3 has 14 residues. CDR3 loop: CASSQGNSADTQYF. The CDR3 DNA is TGCGCCAGCAGCCAAGGAAATAGCGCAGATACGCAGTATTTT.

Turning to this clone: Other DNA sequences in this sample translate to the same CDR3. CDR3 loop: CASSPGERETQYF. The CDR3 DNA reads as TGTGCCAGCAGCCCCGGGGAGAGGGAGACCCAGTACTTC. The rearrangement joins TRBV5-6 to TRBJ2-5; possible D gene TRBD2, 5 bases. The germline V gene encodes CDR1 SGHDT and CDR2 YYEEEE. The V gene lost 4 bases and the J gene lost 5 bases, with 12 bases spanning the gap. The CDR3 runs to 13 residues.

The chain links TRBV5-1 to TRBJ1-1; the D is unclear. Per germline, CDR1 SGHRS and CDR2 YFSETQ. V was pared by 0 bases and J by 7 bases, with 13 bases between. This CDR3 is built from 14 residues. The CDR3 coding sequence is TGCGCCAGCAGCTTGGGTTGGCCACGGGATGAAGCTTTCTTT. This encodes CASSLGWPRDEAFF.

As DNA, the CDR3 is TGTGCCAGTAGTACCTTGACAGGGGGCTCTGGGGCCAACGTCCTGACTTTC. It is translated as CASSTLTGGSGANVLTF. The chain recombines TRBV19 with TRBJ2-6; 9 bases align to TRBD1. CDR1 and CDR2 (germline): LNHDA, SQIVND (reference sequence). Trimming took 4 bases from V and 0 from J; bases not matched to a gene: 4. This CDR3 is 17 amino acids long.